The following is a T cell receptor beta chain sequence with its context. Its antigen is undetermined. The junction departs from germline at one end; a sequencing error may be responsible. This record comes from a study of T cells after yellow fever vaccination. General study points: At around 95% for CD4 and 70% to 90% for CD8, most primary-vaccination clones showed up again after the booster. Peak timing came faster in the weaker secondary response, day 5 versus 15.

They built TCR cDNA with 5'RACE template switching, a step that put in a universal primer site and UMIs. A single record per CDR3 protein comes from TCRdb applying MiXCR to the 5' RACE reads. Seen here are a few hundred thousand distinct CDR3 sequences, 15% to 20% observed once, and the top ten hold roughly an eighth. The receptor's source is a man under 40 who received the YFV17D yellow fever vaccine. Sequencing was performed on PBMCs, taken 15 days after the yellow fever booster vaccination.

As DNA, the CDR3 is TGCGCCAGCAGTGAAAACAGGGTCCCCCAAGGGACCCAGTACTTC. Protein product: CASSENRVPQGTQYF. The chain combines TRBV10-1 with TRBJ2-5; possibly TRBD1 for D (6 bases). Germline V CDR1 and CDR2: WNHNN, SYGVQD (reference sequence). The CDR3 sequence is 15 residues long.